This T cell receptor (beta chain) was captured by sequencing in a study of blood T cell repertoires in COVID-19. For the study at large: Material from acute and convalescent COVID-19 was sourced from the United States, Italy and Spain. Nucleic acid was either cDNA or gDNA, and it came from T cells, B-cell-depleted T cells, or PBMCs.

V lost 4 bases, J lost 5 bases, and 13 bases lay in between. Looked up from germline, CDR1 is SGHRS and CDR2 is YFSETQ. The CDR3 covers 14 residues. Per the authors' pipeline: Counts of nucleated cells, estimated from reference gene primer amplification, were obtained. Profiled with immunoSEQ multiplex PCR; TCRdb holds only in-frame clones, not every one. Clonal size and the V and J genes are those of that table, whereas D and trimming came from the DNA. The data show approximately 280,000 clones, with roughly 85% seen just once and 5.1% held by the top ten. The origin of this receptor is a middle-aged man with active or convalescent COVID-19. The source material was peripheral blood. The rearrangement uses TRBV5-1 and TRBJ2-1; possibly TRBD2 for D (5 bases). CDR3 DNA: TGCGCCAGCAGCCCGGAGCGGAACAACAATGAGCAGTTCTTC. Encoded protein: CASSPERNNNEQFF.